The sequence of this TCR beta chain was determined in a study of blood T cell repertoires in COVID-19. Study context: COVID-19 samples from acute and convalescent phases originated in the United States, Italy and Spain.

Original processing methods: How many nucleated cells were present was estimated from reference gene primer amplification. Clones were sequenced by immunoSEQ multiplex PCR, and TCRdb holds only the in-frame ones, with some missing. The V and J calls and clone size were taken over from that table, and D and trimming were inferred from the DNA. This table holds roughly 150,000 clones, approximately 81% found once. The sequence was collected from a man between 60 and 75 years old who had recovered from COVID-19. The sequencing sample was made of PBMCs or T cells enriched from blood (not recorded which).

Here the CDR3 reads CASSQDGRTEDEQFF. Here the CDR3 DNA reads TGTGCCAGCAGCCAGGATGGTAGGACGGAGGATGAGCAGTTCTTC. This chain connects TRBV4-2 to TRBJ2-1; possible D gene TRBD2, 5 bases. The V gene's germline CDR1 is LGHNA and CDR2 YNFKEQ. The V end lost 3 bases, the J end lost 8 bases, and 17 bases lay between the germline ends. CDR3 size: 15 residues.